This entry lists 2 T cell receptor beta chains sequenced from one sample in a study of blood T cell repertoires in COVID-19. Method: immunoSEQ multiplex PCR; TCRdb's copy keeps in-frame clones and lacks some. This sample has 52,000 or so clones, with roughly 87% found just once. The sample comprised peripheral blood. The receptors here all came from a man aged 35 to 55 with COVID-19, enrolled during active disease.

This chain uses TRBV5-1 with TRBJ2-3; 8 bases match TRBD2. The V segment lost 2 bases and the J segment 5 bases; nucleotides outside the gene matches: 7. The germline V gene encodes CDR1 SGHRS and CDR2 YFSETQ. The CDR3 is 15 amino acids. The CDR3 DNA reads TGCGCCAGCAGCTTCTCCGGGGGGGCCAAAGATACGCAGTATTTT. Residues: CASSFSGGAKDTQYF.

The chain carries TRBV7-3 and TRBJ2-2; TRBD2 agrees at 12 bases. Germline values: CDR1 SGHTA, CDR2 FQGTGA. J gave up 5 bases and V 5 bases, and 3 bases lay outside the gene matches. The CDR3 extends over 15 amino acids. CDR3: CASSRGTSGTGELFF. In nucleotides, the CDR3 is TGTGCCAGCAGCCGAGGGACTAGCGGGACCGGGGAGCTGTTTTTT. The full variable domain, completed using reference TRBV7-3 and TRBJ2-2, is GAGVSQTPSNKVTEKGKYVELRCDPISGHTALYWYRQSLGQGPEFLIYFQGTGAADDSGLPNDRFFAVRPEGSVSTLKIQRTERGDSAVYLCASSRGTSGTGELFFGEGSRLTVL.